The next 15 T cell receptor beta chains were all read from a single sample in a study of pediatric ulcerative colitis. TCRdb keeps only in-frame clones here, not all; method: immunoSEQ multiplex PCR. The data hold some 57,000 clones, with about 87% observed a single time. Source material: blood. Source of these receptors: a boy between 10 and 17 years old who was a control in a study of pediatric ulcerative colitis.

This clone was observed once. V gene TRBV6-6 combines with J gene TRBJ2-7, with TRBD1 identical over 7 bases. Germline V gene lookup returns CDR1 MNHNY and CDR2 SVGAGI (reference sequence). This CDR3 comprises 13 residues. After removal of 5 bases from V and 3 bases from J, the junction contained 4 bases not matched to a gene. The CDR3 reads CASSPTGDYEQYF. In DNA, the CDR3 is TGTGCCAGCAGTCCAACAGGGGACTACGAGCAGTACTTC.

V and J are TRBV29-1 and TRBJ2-1; TRBD1 agrees at 8 bases. Germline values: CDR1 SQVTM, CDR2 ANQGSEA. This CDR3 comprises 12 residues. The ends lost 6 bases at V and 8 bases at J; junction bases unmatched: 6. CDR3: CSVGGQGHEQFF. For the CDR3, the DNA is TGCAGCGTCGGAGGACAGGGCCATGAGCAGTTCTTC.

The chain combines TRBV13 with TRBJ1-1; 8 positions match TRBD1. The CDR3 runs 14 residues. From germline, CDR1 is PRHDT and CDR2 FYEKMQ (reference sequence). The V gene end was trimmed by 4 bases and the J gene end by 5 bases; junction bases not matched to a gene: 6. The CDR3 DNA sequence: TGTGCCAGCAGCTCGGACAGGGTGAGGACTGAAGCTTTCTTT. It translates to CASSSDRVRTEAFF.

The chain joins TRBV6-4 to TRBJ1-2; D remains unclear. From germline, CDR1 is MRHNA and CDR2 SNTAGT. Trimming shortened V by 2 bases and J by 7 bases, and 11 bases separated the two germline ends. The CDR3 spans 13 residues. The CDR3 region is CASSDEGSGGYTF. In DNA form, the CDR3 reads TGTGCCAGCAGTGACGAAGGTAGTGGTGGCTACACCTTC.

The chain combines TRBV7-2 with TRBJ2-1; 7 bases align to TRBD1. This CDR3 has 15 amino acids. The V and J ends lost 5 bases and 3 bases, in that order; junction bases with no gene match: 7. Germline assignment: CDR1 SGHTA and CDR2 FQGNSA. The CDR3 DNA reads TGTGCCAGCAGCCCGAGAGGGGACAGCTACAATGAGCAGTTCTTC. It is translated as CASSPRGDSYNEQFF.

The chain couples TRBV7-9 to TRBJ1-2; a possible D gene is TRBD1 (5 bases). The CDR3 length is 13 residues. Germline V gene sequence: CDR1 SEHNR, CDR2 FQNEAQ (reference sequence). The germline V and J ends were trimmed by 1 base and 5 bases, with 8 bases remaining between them. CDR3 protein: CASSLGGGYGYTF. CDR3 DNA: TGTGCCAGCAGCTTAGGTGGGGGTTATGGCTACACCTTC.

The rearrangement links TRBV10-1 to TRBJ2-7; the D call may be TRBD1 or TRBD2 (5 bases each). The germline gives CDR1 WNHNN, CDR2 SYGVQD (reference sequence). The CDR3 has 13 amino acids. Trimming left V 7 bases short and J 5 bases short, with 15 bases between. As DNA, the CDR3 is TGCGCCAGCACTGCTCAATGGGGACACGAGCAGTACTTC. Protein: CASTAQWGHEQYF.

The chain joins TRBV5-1 to TRBJ2-7; 9 bases map to TRBD2. The CDR3 covers 17 residues. Germline values: CDR1 SGHRS, CDR2 YFSETQ. Germline trimming cut 0 bases from V and 1 base from J; bases unmatched to any gene: 8. The CDR3 region is CASSLALGGGGSYEQYF. The CDR3 nucleotides read TGCGCCAGCAGCTTGGCCCTCGGCGGGGGGGGATCCTACGAGCAGTACTTC.

This clone was seen just once. The chain has TRBV27 and TRBJ2-5; D not certain. The CDR3 length is 13 residues. With 3 bases removed from V and 1 base from J, the gap between germline ends came to 6 bases. Germline CDR1 reads MNHEY; CDR2 reads SMNVEV (reference sequence). CDR3 DNA: TGTGCCAGCAGTTTCCGACTCCAAGAGACCCAGTACTTC. Amino acid sequence: CASSFRLQETQYF.

The chain employs TRBV7-9 and TRBJ2-7; TRBD2 might be the D (6 bases). There are 12 residues in the CDR3. V lost 5 bases, J lost 3 bases, and 8 bases lay in between. CDR1 and CDR2 from the germline V gene are SEHNR and FQNEAQ (reference sequence). The CDR3 sequence: CASSLTSYEQYF. The CDR3, as DNA: TGTGCCAGCAGCCTGACTAGCTACGAGCAGTACTTC. The entire variable domain, with the rest obtained from reference TRBV7-9 and TRBJ2-7, is as follows: DTGVSQNPRHKITKRGQNVTFRCDPISEHNRLYWYRQTLGQGPEFLTYFQNEAQLEKSRLLSDRFSAERPKGSFSTLEIQRTEQGDSAMYLCASSLTSYEQYFGPGTRLTVT.

This rearrangement joins TRBV19 to TRBJ1-1; possible D gene TRBD1, 5 bases. Trimming took off 3 bases at V and 5 bases at J, with 13 bases between the two ends. The CDR3 sequence is 14 residues long. Germline CDR1 is LNHDA and CDR2 is SQIVND (reference sequence). The chain's CDR3 is CASSIPGWNTEAFF. For the CDR3, the DNA is TGTGCCAGTAGTATTCCAGGGTGGAATACTGAAGCTTTCTTT. The variable domain in full, completed from reference TRBV19 and TRBJ1-1, reads DGGITQSPKYLFRKEGQNVTLSCEQNLNHDAMYWYRQDPGQGLRLIYYSQIVNDFQKGDIAEGYSVSREKKESFPLTVTSAQKNPTAFYLCASSIPGWNTEAFFGQGTRLTVV.

This clone was seen only once. The chain combines TRBV20-1 with TRBJ2-7; 8 nucleotides match TRBD1. Germline V gives CDR1 DFQATT, CDR2 SNEGSKA (reference sequence). V was pared by 4 bases and J by 9 bases, with 5 bases of the junction left unmatched. The CDR3 consists of 11 residues. CDR3 protein: CSATLQGGQYF. DNA for the CDR3: TGCAGTGCTACCTTACAGGGGGGGCAGTACTTC.

The V and J genes are TRBV19 and TRBJ1-4; 7 nucleotides agree with TRBD1. The CDR3 loop spans 16 amino acids. The germline V gene has CDR1 LNHDA and CDR2 SQIVND (reference sequence). The junction had 7 bases not matched to a gene; V was cut back by 6 bases and J by 0 bases. Here the CDR3 reads CASRRDSLATNEKLFF. The DNA for the CDR3 is TGTGCCAGTAGGAGGGACAGCCTTGCAACTAATGAAAAACTGTTTTTT.

The J gene is TRBJ2-7, the V gene TRBV7-2; TRBD2 aligns across 10 bases. This CDR3 comprises 15 residues. Germline CDR1 reads SGHTA; CDR2 reads FQGNSA. Trimming took 5 bases from V and 4 from J; bases not matched to a gene: 8. In DNA form, the CDR3 reads TGTGCCAGCAGCCTTCGAGCGGGAGGGGTGTACGAGCAGTACTTC. It yields the protein CASSLRAGGVYEQYF.

The chain is built from TRBV5-1 and TRBJ1-6; 10 bases are shared with TRBD1. The J segment lost 7 bases and the V segment lost 5 bases, leaving 12 bases of the junction unmatched. The germline V gene encodes CDR1 SGHRS and CDR2 YFSETQ. This CDR3 is 17 amino acids long. The CDR3 DNA is TGCGCCAGCAGTTGGAAGCCGGGACAGGGGAAGAATTCACCCCTCCACTTT. Residues: CASSWKPGQGKNSPLHF. Based on the CDR3 plus reference TRBV5-1 and TRBJ1-6, the full variable domain is KAGVTQTPRYLIKTRGQQVTLSCSPISGHRSVSWYQQTPGQGLQFLFEYFSETQRNKGNFPGRFSGRQFSNSRSEMNVSTLELGDSALYLCASSWKPGQGKNSPLHFGNGTRLTVT.